The 25 T cell receptor beta chains listed next were all sequenced from one sample in a study of technical replicates of blood from a few donors (dated by TCRdb to 2016 to 2017). Library preparation used the immunoSEQ multiplex PCR assay. In TCRdb, the immuneACCESS table is reduced to in-frame sequences with V and J assigned. These tables do not hold every clone; where another copy was compared, an unresolved V gene accounts for under half, and the others remain unexplained. Within this sample are roughly 100,000 clones, with 96% of them counted one time only. The biggest ten clones account for around 0.2% of the sample. The sequencing sample was made of T cells isolated from PBMCs. Receptors originate from a human donor in good health.

The chain combines TRBV18 with TRBJ2-3, with D possibly TRBD1 on 6 matching bases. The CDR3 has 16 residues. The V gene's germline CDR1 is KGHSH and CDR2 LQKENI. The V gene lost 5 bases and the J gene lost 2 bases, with 17 bases spanning the gap. CDR3 in DNA: TGTGCCAGCTCATTTTACAGGGCTATGTCCACAGATACGCAGTATTTT. Translation gives CASSFYRAMSTDTQYF.

The V call is TRBV27, the J call TRBJ1-1; D may be TRBD1 (6 bases). Germline values: CDR1 MNHEY, CDR2 SMNVEV (reference sequence). The CDR3 loop spans 13 amino acids. The germline V and J ends were trimmed by 7 bases and 0 bases, with 9 bases remaining between them. CDR3 region: CASKQGLNTEAFF. The DNA for the CDR3 is TGTGCCAGCAAACAGGGACTGAACACTGAAGCTTTCTTT.

The chain uses TRBV19 and TRBJ1-1; no clear D. The V gene's germline CDR1 is LNHDA and CDR2 SQIVND (reference sequence). CDR3 length: 14 amino acids. Trimming took off 3 bases at V and 5 bases at J, with 13 bases between the two ends. DNA of the CDR3: TGTGCCAGTAGTATGCCCAGGAGGAAGACTGAAGCTTTCTTT. It codes for CASSMPRRKTEAFF.

The chain is built from TRBV27 and TRBJ1-4, with 7 bases aligning to TRBD1. CDR1 and CDR2 from the germline V gene are MNHEY and SMNVEV (reference sequence). Trimming at V came to 5 bases and at J to 7 bases, leaving 4 bases not matched to a gene. This CDR3 comprises 13 residues. In DNA form, the CDR3 reads TGTGCCAGCAGTCTCGGGACAGTTGAAAAACTGTTTTTT. Translating it yields CASSLGTVEKLFF. The full variable domain, rest sourced from reference TRBV27 and TRBJ1-4, is EAQVTQNPRYLITVTGKKLTVTCSQNMNHEYMSWYRQDPGLGLRQIYYSMNVEVTDKGDVPEGYKVSRKEKRNFPLILESPSPNQTSLYFCASSLGTVEKLFFGSGTQLSVL.

CDR3 protein: CASSPGTTYEQYF. DNA of the CDR3: TGTGCCAGTAGTCCCGGGACTACCTACGAGCAGTACTTC. The J gene is TRBJ2-7, the V gene TRBV19, with 7 bases fitting TRBD2. The CDR3 length is 13 residues. V lost 5 bases, J lost 2 bases, and 3 bases stayed unmatched. The V gene's germline CDR1 is LNHDA and CDR2 SQIVND (reference sequence).

This clone has a single count. This chain uses TRBV7-9 with TRBJ1-4, with D tentatively TRBD1 (5 bases). Germline lookup yields CDR1 SEHNR and CDR2 FQNEAQ (reference sequence). This CDR3 has 13 residues. V was trimmed by 5 bases and J by 3 bases, leaving 7 bases between them. The CDR3 DNA reads as TGTGCCAGCAGCCTACAGGCTAATGAAAAACTGTTTTTT. As protein: CASSLQANEKLFF.

The chain joins TRBV5-6 to TRBJ1-6, with 8 bases aligning to TRBD1. The CDR3 sequence is 14 residues long. In germline, CDR1 is SGHDT, CDR2 YYEEEE. Unmatched junction bases numbered 5, after V lost 4 bases and J lost 8 bases. The CDR3 nucleotides read TGTGCCAGCAGCCCGGGACAGGATTATTCACCCCTCCACTTT. It specifies CASSPGQDYSPLHF.

This chain links TRBV28 with TRBJ2-3; 7 positions agree with TRBD2. V gave up 8 bases and J gave up 3 bases; unmatched junction bases: 11. The CDR3 runs to 15 residues. CDR1 MDHEN and CDR2 SYDVKM come from the germline V gene. As DNA, the CDR3 is TGTGCCAGCGGATTCTCGGGGCGGGGGACAGATACGCAGTATTTT. Translating it yields CASGFSGRGTDTQYF.

The V and J genes are TRBV5-5 and TRBJ1-5, with 7 nucleotides matching TRBD1. Germline V gene data show CDR1 as SGHKS and CDR2 as YYEKEE (reference sequence). The CDR3 runs 14 residues. V dropped 5 bases and J dropped 3; count of bases not matched to a gene: 5. The CDR3 region has the DNA TGTGCCAGCAGTTGGGGACAGTACAATCAGCCCCAGCATTTT. As protein: CASSWGQYNQPQHF.

This sequence joins TRBV6-6 and TRBJ2-7; TRBD1 matches 7 bases. V lost 5 bases to trimming and J lost 2 bases; unmatched junction nucleotides: 12. This CDR3 region has 16 residues. Looked up from germline, CDR1 is MNHNY and CDR2 is SVGAGI (reference sequence). Written as DNA, the CDR3 is TGTGCCAGCAGTCCTTGGAGCAGGGGGTCCCCCTACGAGCAGTACTTC. Translated: CASSPWSRGSPYEQYF.

This chain joins TRBV14 and TRBJ2-7, with 7 bases identical to TRBD1. CDR1 and CDR2 (germline): SGHDN, FVKESK. This CDR3 is built from 13 residues. V trimming: 4 bases; J trimming: 6 bases; junction bases outside the gene matches: 6. CDR3 in amino acids: CASSLLRDSEQYF. In DNA form, the CDR3 reads TGTGCCAGCAGCCTACTCCGGGACAGCGAGCAGTACTTC.

This clone was seen only once. The chain links TRBV5-4 to TRBJ2-7, with D possibly being TRBD1 (5 bases). Trimming pared 0 bases from V and 3 bases from J, leaving 13 bases between. The CDR3 consists of 15 residues. Germline V lookup: CDR1 SGHNT, CDR2 YYREEE (reference sequence). This CDR3 is CASSLAKGANYEQYF. The CDR3 DNA follows: TGTGCCAGCAGCTTGGCTAAAGGGGCCAACTACGAGCAGTACTTC.

This clone was counted a single time. The chain joins TRBV6-6 to TRBJ2-5; D is perhaps TRBD2 (6 bases). The germline CDR1 and CDR2 sequences are MNHNY and SVGAGI (reference sequence). V was pared by 0 bases and J by 5 bases, with 10 bases between. CDR3 size: 14 residues. CDR3 sequence: CASSYSQGLETQYF. The CDR3 DNA reads TGTGCCAGCAGTTACTCGCAGGGACTGGAGACCCAGTACTTC.

On this clone itself: This specimen includes other DNA sequences encoding the same CDR3. CDR3 bases: TGCGCCAGCAGCACGCAGGGGGTTCGGAACACTGAAGCTTTCTTT. Translating gives CASSTQGVRNTEAFF. This rearrangement joins TRBV4-1 to TRBJ1-1, with 7 bases aligning to TRBD1. Germline V lookup: CDR1 MGHRA, CDR2 YSYEKL. The V and J ends lost 5 bases and 1 base, in that order; junction bases with no gene match: 7. CDR3 length: 15 residues.

The J gene is TRBJ2-7, the V gene TRBV18; TRBD2 is a possible D gene (6 bases). CDR1 and CDR2 from the germline V gene are KGHSH and LQKENI. The CDR3 has 16 amino acids. Trimming removed 3 bases from V and 2 bases from J, with 17 bases in between. CDR3 sequence: CASSPRDSQGAYEQYF. CDR3 nucleotides: TGTGCCAGCTCACCGCGGGACTCACAAGGAGCCTACGAGCAGTACTTC. The full variable domain, completed using reference TRBV18 and TRBJ2-7, is NAGVMQNPRHLVRRRGQEARLRCSPMKGHSHVYWYRQLPEEGLKFMVYLQKENIIDESGMPKERFSAEFPKEGPSILRIQQVVRGDSAAYFCASSPRDSQGAYEQYFGPGTRLTVT.

The CDR3 DNA is TGTGCCAGCAGCAAAAAGCCCGGGATCTTACCCGTAGCCCCAGATACGCAGTATTTT. Amino acids: CASSKKPGILPVAPDTQYF. The V call is TRBV21-1, the J call TRBJ2-3; the table's D call of TRBD2 was not tested on the DNA. TRBV21-1 is a listed pseudogene. The length of the CDR3 is 19 residues.

This sequence joins TRBV11-3 and TRBJ2-1; D not certain. The germline CDR1 and CDR2 sequences are SGHNT and YENEEA. The CDR3 spans 13 residues. Between the trimmed V and J ends, which lost 5 bases and 8 bases, there was a span of 13 bases. In DNA form, the CDR3 reads TGTGCCAGCAGCGTCGCCACGAGCTATGAGCAGTTCTTC. The encoded protein is CASSVATSYEQFF.

The chain couples TRBV2 to TRBJ2-3, with TRBD2 matching 10 bases. The trim removed 8 bases at V and 3 bases at J, leaving 8 bases unmatched. CDR3 length: 15 amino acids. Germline V gene sequence: CDR1 SNHLY, CDR2 FYNNEI. CDR3 bases: TGTGCCAGCCCGTTTAGCGGGGGGCCGACAGATACGCAGTATTTT. This gives the protein CASPFSGGPTDTQYF. Using reference TRBV2 and TRBJ2-3 for the parts outside the CDR3, the full variable domain is EPEVTQTPSHQVTQMGQEVILRCVPISNHLYFYWYRQILGQKVEFLVSFYNNEISEKSEIFDDQFSVERPDGSNFTLKIRSTKLEDSAMYFCASPFSGGPTDTQYFGPGTRLTVL.

This clone has just one count. The gene calls are TRBV28 and TRBJ1-1; 12 positions agree with TRBD1. The CDR3 extends over 17 amino acids. V was pared by 5 bases and J by 2 bases, with 9 bases of the junction left unmatched. Per the germline V gene, CDR1 is MDHEN and CDR2 is SYDVKM. The CDR3, as DNA: TGTGCCAGCAGTCCGTCCCAGGGACAGGGGGCAAACACTGAAGCTTTCTTT. This encodes CASSPSQGQGANTEAFF.

In DNA, the CDR3 is TGTGCCAGCAGTTTAAACCCAAGATCAGACAAGAGGGATATGGGGACCCAGTACTTC. Protein product: CASSLNPRSDKRDMGTQYF. This sequence joins TRBV27 and TRBJ2-5, with TRBD2 as a possible D gene (5 bases). The CDR3 loop spans 19 amino acids. CDR1 and CDR2 (germline): MNHEY, SMNVEV (reference sequence). Trimming left V 2 bases short and J 7 bases short, with 29 bases between.

The J gene is TRBJ2-1, the V gene TRBV7-9; 11 nucleotides align to TRBD2. The germline V gene has CDR1 SEHNR and CDR2 FQNEAQ (reference sequence). The CDR3 runs to 14 residues. V trimming: 2 bases; J trimming: 10 bases; junction bases outside the gene matches: 4. CDR3 region: CASSLTSGRGEQFF. In nucleotides, the CDR3 is TGTGCCAGCAGCTTAACTAGCGGGAGAGGAGAGCAGTTCTTC.

V and J are TRBV28 and TRBJ2-5; perhaps TRBD2 as D (5 bases). Germline V gene sequence: CDR1 MDHEN, CDR2 SYDVKM. CDR3 length equals 14 residues. The germline V and J ends were trimmed by 5 bases and 8 bases, with 18 bases remaining between them. This CDR3 is CASSLTERPGTQYF. CDR3 nucleotides: TGTGCCAGCAGTCTAACAGAGAGACCGGGAACCCAGTACTTC.

The rearrangement links TRBV7-2 to TRBJ2-7, with 7 nucleotides matching TRBD2. Germline-derived CDR1 and CDR2 are SGHTA and FQGNSA. The CDR3 contains 16 residues. V was clipped by 6 bases and J by 4 bases; unmatched bases: 15. For the CDR3, the DNA is TGTGCCAGCAGTAAGAAAAGAAGCGGGGATCCTTACGAGCAGTACTTC. Its protein is CASSKKRSGDPYEQYF.

V is TRBV4-2 and J is TRBJ2-7; 8 nucleotides match TRBD2. The germline V gene encodes CDR1 LGHNA and CDR2 YNFKEQ. The CDR3 loop spans 16 amino acids. The J segment lost 0 bases and the V segment lost 5 bases, leaving 9 bases of the junction unmatched. The CDR3 nucleotides read TGTGCCAGCAGCACAAGCGGGGGCGCTACCTCCTACGAGCAGTACTTC. Its protein product is CASSTSGGATSYEQYF.

The chain joins TRBV5-6 to TRBJ1-6; TRBD1 aligns across 7 bases. CDR3 length: 17 residues. Germline assignment: CDR1 SGHDT and CDR2 YYEEEE. J gave up 3 bases and V 3 bases, and 9 bases lay outside the gene matches. CDR3 DNA: TGTGCCAGCAGCTCGCACCCCGGGACAGACTATAATTCACCCCTCCACTTT. Translation: CASSSHPGTDYNSPLHF.